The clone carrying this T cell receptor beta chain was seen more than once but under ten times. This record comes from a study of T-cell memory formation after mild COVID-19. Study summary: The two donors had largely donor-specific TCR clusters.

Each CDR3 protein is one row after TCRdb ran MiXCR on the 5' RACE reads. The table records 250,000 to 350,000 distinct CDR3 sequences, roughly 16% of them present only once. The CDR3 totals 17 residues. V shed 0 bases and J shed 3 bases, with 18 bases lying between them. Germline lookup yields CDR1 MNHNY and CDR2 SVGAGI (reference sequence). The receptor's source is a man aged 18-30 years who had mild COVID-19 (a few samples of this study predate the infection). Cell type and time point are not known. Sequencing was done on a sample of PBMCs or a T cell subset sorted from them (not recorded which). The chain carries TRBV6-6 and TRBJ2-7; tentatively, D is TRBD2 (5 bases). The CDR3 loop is CASSYSLPTAAGYEQYF. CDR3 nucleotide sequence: TGTGCCAGCAGTTACTCTCTGCCCACAGCGGCGGGCTACGAGCAGTACTTC.